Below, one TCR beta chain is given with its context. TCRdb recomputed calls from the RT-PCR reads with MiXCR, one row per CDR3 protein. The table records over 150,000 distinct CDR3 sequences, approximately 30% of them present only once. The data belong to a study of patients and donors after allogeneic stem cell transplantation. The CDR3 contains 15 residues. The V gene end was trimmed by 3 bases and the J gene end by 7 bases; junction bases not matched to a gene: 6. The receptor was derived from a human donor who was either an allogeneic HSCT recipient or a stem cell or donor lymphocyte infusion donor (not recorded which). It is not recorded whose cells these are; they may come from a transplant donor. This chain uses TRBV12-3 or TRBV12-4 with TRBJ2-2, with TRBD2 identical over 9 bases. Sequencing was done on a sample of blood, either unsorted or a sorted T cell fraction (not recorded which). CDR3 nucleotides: TGTGCCAGCAGTTTTAGCGGGAGTGTCGGCGGGGAGCTGTTTTTT. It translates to CASSFSGSVGGELFF.